Listed below are T cell receptor beta chains from one sample, sequenced in a study. One entry per CDR3 protein, called by TCRdb with MiXCR from the 5' RACE reads. The sample carries about 11,000 distinct CDR3 sequences, around 46% recorded once. The specimen sequenced was tumor-infiltrating naive CD4+ T cells sorted from the breast tumor. Receptor source: a female donor with breast cancer. Each CDR3 is given with its conserved first and last residue.

v_call	j_call	cdr3_aa
TRBV6-1	TRBJ1-2	CASSGRTLNYGYTF
TRBV12-3/TRBV12-4	TRBJ1-6	CASSQTGTSPLHF
TRBV29-1	TRBJ1-2	CSVERGQGYTF
TRBV6-1	TRBJ1-5	CASSESGGYGNQPQHF
TRBV20-1	TRBJ2-3	CSAAPWDSSTDTQYF
TRBV4-3	TRBJ2-3	CASSQDRWNGLITDTQYF
TRBV6-6	TRBJ2-1	CASSYRGLVNNEQFF
TRBV12-3/TRBV12-4	TRBJ1-6	CASRLLSGWDSPLHF
TRBV30	TRBJ2-2	CAWSRLGGETGELFF
TRBV24-1	TRBJ2-5	CATADRGRETQYF
TRBV29-1	TRBJ1-2	CSGQEQINYGYTF
TRBV29-1	TRBJ2-5	CSARTGTYQETQYF
TRBV6-5	TRBJ2-1	CASRKLAGTYNEQFF
TRBV20-1	TRBJ2-1	CSARRFGLSSYNEQFF
TRBV5-1	TRBJ2-1	CATTTPPYNEQFF
TRBV20-1	TRBJ2-1	CSAPRTDGHSYNEQFF
TRBV4-1	TRBJ1-2	CASSPIQQGNNYGYTF
TRBV5-4	TRBJ2-1	CASSLGLAAVLNEQFF
TRBV7-6	TRBJ2-1	CASSLIASAEQFF
TRBV25-1	TRBJ2-7	CASSESYRQESSYEQYF
TRBV5-1	TRBJ1-3	CASRPGPSGNTIYF
TRBV15	TRBJ1-6	CASRPLHF
TRBV15	TRBJ2-1	CATSTGTTSYNEQFF
TRBV20-1	TRBJ2-1	CSARVLLAGVTDEQFF
TRBV6-5	TRBJ1-1	CASCRMGNTEAFF
TRBV6-5	TRBJ1-1	CASSYGTGTLNTEAFF
TRBV5-6	TRBJ2-5	CASSLGPAGGGETQYF
TRBV2	TRBJ2-7	CASSRDTGIYEQYF
TRBV7-3	TRBJ2-3	CASSSSSGRASDTQYF
TRBV12-3/TRBV12-4	TRBJ2-1	CASSWKGEQFF
TRBV7-2	TRBJ2-5	CASNTLGGGSVKTQYF
TRBV9	TRBJ1-2	CASLRDDLYTF
TRBV4-1	TRBJ1-6	CASSRPRAPLHF
TRBV4-1	TRBJ2-3	CASSQEVASKATQYF
TRBV20-1	TRBJ2-7	CSAFTGTGRVEQYF
TRBV20-1	TRBJ1-3	CRTGLLGNTIYF
TRBV29-1	TRBJ2-2	CSVEAGTNTGELFF
TRBV11-2	TRBJ2-1	CASSLVGGSYNEQFF
TRBV10-3	TRBJ2-2	CAISESRLGGGELFF
TRBV6-1	TRBJ1-2	CASSPGRRGYTF
TRBV6-1	TRBJ2-5	CASSERSSRETQYF